Listed here are 18 T cell receptor beta chains from one sample, sequenced in a study of cytomegalovirus exposure and HLA in healthy donors. The protocol was immunoSEQ multiplex PCR, while the TCRdb copy is restricted to in-frame clones and leaves out a portion. The profile shows around 190,000 clones, about 89% of them singletons. The sequenced sample was PBMCs. The receptors shown here come from a man aged 30 to 39 in good health and CMV-seropositive.

The chain combines TRBV5-1 with TRBJ2-5, with a possible D match to TRBD2 (6 bases). The V end was cut by 4 bases, the J end by 2 bases, with 12 bases between. CDR1 is SGHRS and CDR2 is YFSETQ in the germline V gene. The CDR3 has 14 amino acids. CDR3 bases: TGCGCCAGCAGCCCGGGAGCTAGACAAGAGACCCAGTACTTC. This gives the protein CASSPGARQETQYF.

J is TRBJ1-5 and V is TRBV6-4; D is undetermined. Germline V gene lookup returns CDR1 MRHNA and CDR2 SNTAGT. The CDR3 covers 14 residues. Trimming removed 1 base from V and 5 bases from J, with 9 bases in between. The CDR3 coding sequence is TGTGCCAGCAGTGACTTCGCCGGGGATCAGCCCCAGCATTTT. Translating gives CASSDFAGDQPQHF.

The CDR3 DNA reads as TGCAGCACCGGGACAGGGGCGGCGGATACGCAGTATTTT. It codes for CSTGTGAADTQYF. This chain connects TRBV29-1 to TRBJ2-3; TRBD1 matches at 10 bases. V lost 8 bases to trimming and J lost 6 bases; unmatched junction nucleotides: 8. This CDR3 contains 13 residues. The germline V gene has CDR1 SQVTM and CDR2 ANQGSEA.

DNA for the CDR3: TGTGCCAGCAGCTTCGGGACTAGCGGGGGGTACAATGAGCAGTTCTTC. Amino acid sequence: CASSFGTSGGYNEQFF. The chain has TRBV5-4 and TRBJ2-1, with TRBD2 matching 15 bases. J was trimmed by 4 bases and V by 2 bases; bases with no gene match: 1. Germline loops: CDR1 SGHNT, CDR2 YYREEE (reference sequence). This CDR3 contains 16 residues.

This chain joins TRBV5-1 and TRBJ2-7; 9 nucleotides align to TRBD2. This CDR3 has 17 amino acids. Germline assignment: CDR1 SGHRS and CDR2 YFSETQ. V was clipped by 0 bases and J by 5 bases; unmatched bases: 12. CDR3 sequence reads: CASSLGPLVAGVHEQYF. The CDR3 nucleotides read TGCGCCAGCAGCTTGGGGCCCCTGGTAGCGGGAGTCCACGAGCAGTACTTC.

This chain connects TRBV11-3 to TRBJ1-1; D unclear. Germline V gene lookup returns CDR1 SGHNT and CDR2 YENEEA. This CDR3 comprises 16 residues. V lost 2 bases, J lost 1 base, and 14 bases lay in between. The CDR3 loop reads CASSLIYRDPNTEAFF. The CDR3 DNA is TGTGCCAGCAGCTTAATTTACAGAGACCCGAACACTGAAGCTTTCTTT.

The rearrangement joins TRBV13 to TRBJ2-3; D possibly matches TRBD1 or TRBD2 (5 bases each). This CDR3 spans 16 amino acids. V was shortened by 1 base and J by 1 base, with 12 bases between the two germline ends. Germline V CDR1 and CDR2: PRHDT, FYEKMQ (reference sequence). CDR3 coding DNA: TGTGCCAGCAGCTTAGATAAGCGAGGGGGCACAGATACGCAGTATTTT. Its protein product is CASSLDKRGGTDTQYF. The full variable domain, its missing parts supplied by reference TRBV13 and TRBJ2-3, is AAGVIQSPRHLIKEKRETATLKCYPIPRHDTVYWYQQGPGQDPQFLISFYEKMQSDKGSIPDRFSAQQFSDYHSELNMSSLELGDSALYFCASSLDKRGGTDTQYFGPGTRLTVL.

CDR3 protein: CSVFLHSGNTIYF. DNA for the CDR3: TGCAGCGTTTTTCTGCACTCTGGAAACACCATATATTTT. The chain combines TRBV29-1 with TRBJ1-3; D remains ambiguous. CDR1 is SQVTM and CDR2 is ANQGSEA in the germline V gene. Trimming stripped 5 bases from V and 0 bases from J, with 8 bases between. This CDR3 has 13 residues. The full variable domain, completed using reference TRBV29-1 and TRBJ1-3, is SAVISQKPSRDICQRGTSLTIQCQVDSQVTMMFWYRQQPGQSLTLIATANQGSEATYESGFVIDKFPISRPNLTFSTLTVSNMSPEDSSIYLCSVFLHSGNTIYFGEGSWLTVV.

This chain connects TRBV7-9 to TRBJ2-1; 15 nucleotides line up with TRBD2. The CDR3 is 19 amino acids. With 5 bases clipped from V and 2 bases from J, the junction kept 10 bases outside the gene matches. Germline V gene data show CDR1 as SEHNR and CDR2 as FQNEAQ (reference sequence). The CDR3 coding sequence is TGTGCCAGCAGCCCGGGACTAGCGGGAGGTATTGGTGCCTACAATGAGCAGTTCTTC. Its translation is CASSPGLAGGIGAYNEQFF.

The gene calls are TRBV7-8 and TRBJ2-1; D is uncertain. Trimming took off 5 bases at V and 0 bases at J, with 14 bases between the two ends. Germline CDR1 reads SGHVS; CDR2 reads FQNEAQ. This CDR3 comprises 16 residues. In nucleotides, the CDR3 is TGTGCCAGCAGCCCTGAAGCGCTGAGCTCCTACAATGAGCAGTTCTTC. Its protein product is CASSPEALSSYNEQFF. Filled out from reference TRBV7-8 and TRBJ2-1, the complete variable domain reads GAGVSQSPRYKVAKRGQDVALRCDPISGHVSLFWYQQALGQGPEFLTYFQNEAQLDKSGLPSDRFFAERPEGSVSTLKIQRTQQEDSAVYLCASSPEALSSYNEQFFGPGTRLTVL.

This clone was picked up one time. This chain connects TRBV6-5 to TRBJ1-1, with no clear D. The V end lost 2 bases, the J end lost 0 bases, and 13 bases lay between the germline ends. This CDR3 spans 16 amino acids. Germline V gene lookup returns CDR1 MNHEY and CDR2 SVGAGI. The CDR3 here is CASSYAWTGMNTEAFF. The DNA of the CDR3 is TGTGCCAGCAGTTACGCCTGGACGGGCATGAACACTGAAGCTTTCTTT.

V and J are TRBV7-2 and TRBJ2-3; 8 bases line up with TRBD2. CDR1 is SGHTA, CDR2 FQGNSA, per germline. The CDR3 has 15 amino acids. The V gene end was trimmed by 5 bases and the J gene end by 2 bases; junction bases not matched to a gene: 6. The CDR3 DNA reads as TGTGCCAGCAGCCGAGATGGACTAGCCACAGATACGCAGTATTTT. As protein: CASSRDGLATDTQYF.

The chain uses TRBV7-9 and TRBJ1-4; TRBD1 matches 7 bases. This CDR3 contains 14 residues. Germline V gives CDR1 SEHNR, CDR2 FQNEAQ (reference sequence). V gave up 5 bases and J gave up 2 bases; unmatched junction bases: 2. The CDR3 DNA sequence: TGTGCCAGCAGCAAGGGGGCGACTAATGAAAAACTGTTTTTT. Translation: CASSKGATNEKLFF.

V usage is TRBV7-2 and J usage is TRBJ2-3; 8 nucleotides align to TRBD1. From germline, CDR1 is SGHTA and CDR2 FQGNSA. The CDR3 contains 14 residues. Germline trimming cut 5 bases from V and 4 bases from J; bases unmatched to any gene: 5. CDR3 region: CASSRRGRSDTQYF. The CDR3 region has the DNA TGTGCCAGCAGCCGCAGGGGGCGCTCAGATACGCAGTATTTT.

The CDR3 loop reads CASSLGTSGPLTEQFF. In DNA, the CDR3 is TGCGCCAGCAGCTTGGGGACTAGCGGTCCCCTGACGGAGCAGTTCTTC. V gene TRBV5-1 combines with J gene TRBJ2-1; the match to TRBD2 covers 10 bases. The CDR3 extends over 16 amino acids. Losses at the gene ends were 0 bases for V and 10 bases for J; bases not matched to a gene: 10. Germline V gene lookup returns CDR1 SGHRS and CDR2 YFSETQ.

The V call is TRBV28, the J call TRBJ1-1; D is unclear. There are 12 residues in the CDR3. CDR1 and CDR2 (germline): MDHEN, SYDVKM. V lost 7 bases and J lost 7, with 13 bases in between. CDR3 in DNA: TGTGCCAGCAAATATCACGGCCTTGAAGCTTTCTTT. Its translation is CASKYHGLEAFF.

The chain employs TRBV5-8 and TRBJ1-3; maybe TRBD1 (5 bases). The CDR3 totals 14 residues. Germline CDR1 and CDR2: SGHTS and YDEGEE. V dropped 5 bases and J dropped 4 bases, with 13 bases sitting between them. The CDR3 loop reads CASRYRTLGNTIYF. DNA for the CDR3: TGTGCCAGCAGGTATAGGACACTCGGAAACACCATATATTTT. Based on the CDR3 plus reference TRBV5-8 and TRBJ1-3, the full variable domain is EAGVTQSPTHLIKTRGQQATLRCSPISGHTSVYWYQQALGLGLQFLLWYDEGEERNRGNFPPRFSGRQFPNYSSELNVNALELEDSALYLCASRYRTLGNTIYFGEGSWLTVV.

This clone was seen a few times. The chain couples TRBV30 to TRBJ1-1, with 7 bases lining up with TRBD1. Trimming at V came to 4 bases and at J to 4 bases, leaving 9 bases not matched to a gene. The CDR3 runs 14 residues. Germline V CDR1 and CDR2: GTSNPN, SVGIG (reference sequence). CDR3 residues: CAWNPGQQGTEAFF. As DNA, the CDR3 is TGTGCCTGGAATCCGGGACAGCAGGGCACTGAAGCTTTCTTT.